This T cell receptor beta chain originates from a study of cytomegalovirus exposure and HLA in healthy donors. Findings of the study overall: TCR beta chains associated with HLA were, in a later analysis, more clonally expanded than equally common others. Being indistinguishable, some V segments were excluded, TRBV6-2 and TRBV6-3 among them. The authors later found TCR association rates varying by HLA locus, with DRB1 most and HLA-C fewest.

CDR3 length: 15 residues. The ends were cut back, 4 bases at V and 3 bases at J, with 17 bases in the middle. The germline CDR1 and CDR2 sequences are SGHRS and YFSETQ. 13 Jbeta primers and 60 Vbeta primers were used for the PCR. Produced via immunoSEQ multiplex PCR; TCRdb's table is partial and in-frame only. The sample gives under 150,000 clones, approximately 79% of which show up once; just over 8.5% is in the top ten. To note about this clone: Antigen specificity is unknown.

Sequencing was done on a sample of PBMCs. This sequence was found in a woman between 45 and 65 years old in good health and CMV-seropositive. The rearrangement uses TRBV5-1 and TRBJ2-7; D is possibly TRBD1 (6 bases). CDR3 in amino acids: CASSPGSRGIYEQYF. The CDR3 bases are TGCGCCAGCAGCCCGGGGTCCAGGGGTATCTACGAGCAGTACTTC. The full variable domain, completed using reference TRBV5-1 and TRBJ2-7, is KAGVTQTPRYLIKTRGQQVTLSCSPISGHRSVSWYQQTPGQGLQFLFEYFSETQRNKGNFPGRFSGRQFSNSRSEMNVSTLELGDSALYLCASSPGSRGIYEQYFGPGTRLTVT.